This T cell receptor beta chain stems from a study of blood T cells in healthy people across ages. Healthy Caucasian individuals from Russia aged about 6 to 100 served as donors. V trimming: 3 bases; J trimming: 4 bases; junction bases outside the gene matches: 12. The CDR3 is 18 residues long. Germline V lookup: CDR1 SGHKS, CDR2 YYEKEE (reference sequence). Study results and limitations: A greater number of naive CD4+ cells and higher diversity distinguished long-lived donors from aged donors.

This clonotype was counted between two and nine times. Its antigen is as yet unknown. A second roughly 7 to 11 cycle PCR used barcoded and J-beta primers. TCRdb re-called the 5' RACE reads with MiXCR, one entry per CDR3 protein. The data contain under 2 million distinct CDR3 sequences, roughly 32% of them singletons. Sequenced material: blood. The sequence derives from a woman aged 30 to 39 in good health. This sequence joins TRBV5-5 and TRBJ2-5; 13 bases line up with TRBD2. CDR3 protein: CASSSLAGTSGIGETQYF. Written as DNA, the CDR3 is TGTGCCAGCAGCTCATTAGCCGGGACTAGCGGGATCGGAGAGACCCAGTACTTC.